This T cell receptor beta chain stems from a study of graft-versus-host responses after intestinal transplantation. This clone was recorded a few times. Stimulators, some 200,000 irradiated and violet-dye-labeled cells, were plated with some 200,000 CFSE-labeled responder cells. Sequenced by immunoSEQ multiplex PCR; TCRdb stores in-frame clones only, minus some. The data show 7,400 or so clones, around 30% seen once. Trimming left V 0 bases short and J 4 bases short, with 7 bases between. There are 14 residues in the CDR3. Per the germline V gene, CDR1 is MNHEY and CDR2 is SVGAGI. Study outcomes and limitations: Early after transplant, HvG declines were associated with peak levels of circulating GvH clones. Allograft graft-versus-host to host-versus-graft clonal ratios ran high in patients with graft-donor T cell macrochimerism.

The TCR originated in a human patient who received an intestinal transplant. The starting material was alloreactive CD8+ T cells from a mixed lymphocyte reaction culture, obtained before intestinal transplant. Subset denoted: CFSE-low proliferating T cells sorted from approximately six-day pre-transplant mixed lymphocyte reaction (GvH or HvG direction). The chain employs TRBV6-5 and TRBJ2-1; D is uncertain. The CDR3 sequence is CASSYSRGYNEQFF. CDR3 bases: TGTGCCAGCAGTTACTCGAGAGGATACAATGAGCAGTTCTTC.